A single sample is the source of the 4 T cell receptor beta chains below, sequenced in a study of T cell responses to AZD1222 COVID-19 vaccine. The method was immunoSEQ multiplex PCR; TCRdb's version includes in-frame clones alone and lacks a portion of them. The table lists about 150,000 clones, about 90% of them singletons. Sequences were derived from peripheral blood, sampled 28 days after the second AZD1222 dose. Receptors were obtained from an adult who received the AZD1222 COVID-19 vaccine.

The chain has TRBV2 and TRBJ2-5; D not certain. The CDR3 consists of 13 residues. From germline, CDR1 is SNHLY and CDR2 FYNNEI. Trimming removed 3 bases at V and 5 bases at J, with 10 bases between. The DNA for the CDR3 is TGTGCCAGCAGTGAGGGTAGGGTGGAGACCCAGTACTTC. Encoded protein: CASSEGRVETQYF.

The V gene is TRBV6-5, the J gene TRBJ1-1; D uncertain. Germline-derived CDR1 and CDR2 are MNHEY and SVGAGI. There are 15 residues in the CDR3. V lost 7 bases and J lost 1, with 16 bases in between. CDR3 sequence: CASTSGWSQNTEAFF. CDR3 DNA: TGTGCCAGCACTTCGGGGTGGAGTCAGAACACTGAAGCTTTCTTT.

The chain recombines TRBV28 with TRBJ2-7; 7 nucleotides align to TRBD1. Per the germline V gene, CDR1 is MDHEN and CDR2 is SYDVKM. Losses at the gene ends were 4 bases for V and 2 bases for J; bases not matched to a gene: 8. The CDR3 sequence is 15 residues long. The CDR3 loop is CASSSTGWGTYEQYF. The CDR3 DNA sequence: TGTGCCAGCAGTTCGACAGGGTGGGGAACCTACGAGCAGTACTTC.

This chain connects TRBV28 to TRBJ1-5, with 11 bases that match TRBD1. Germline V CDR1 and CDR2: MDHEN, SYDVKM. CDR3 length: 17 amino acids. Unmatched junction bases numbered 6, after V lost 1 base and J lost 4 bases. This CDR3 is CASSLFWTGGFNQPQHF. The CDR3 DNA is TGTGCCAGCAGTTTATTCTGGACAGGGGGCTTTAATCAGCCCCAGCATTTT.